These T cell receptor beta chains were read from a single sample in a study of blood T cell repertoires in COVID-19. Data came from immunoSEQ multiplex PCR; TCRdb stores just in-frame clones and leaves some out. The sample consists of 130,000 to 150,000 clones, about four fifths of them appearing once. The source material was peripheral blood. These receptors were collected from a human donor with acute or convalescent COVID-19. The donor label of this sample is uncertain. CDR3s include the opening cysteine and the closing phenylalanine or tryptophan. Fields, in order: clone size, V gene, J gene, D gene, CDR3 DNA, CDR3 protein. D genes are given only for firm matches. Clone size is not always given. Where it is, it says once, few, many or a class for expanded clones.

clone size: .
V gene: TRBV7-9
J gene: TRBJ2-1
D gene: TRBD2
CDR3 DNA: TGTGCCAGCAGCACACTAGCGGGGGGGTCCCAGGAGCAGTTCTTC
CDR3 protein: CASSTLAGGSQEQFF

clone size: .
V gene: TRBV9
J gene: TRBJ1-1
D gene: TRBD1
CDR3 DNA: TGTGCCAGCAGCGTAGGGAGTAACAGGGGGCAGAACACTGAAGCTTTCTTT
CDR3 protein: CASSVGSNRGQNTEAFF

clone size: .
V gene: TRBV6-5
J gene: TRBJ1-2
D gene: .
CDR3 DNA: TGTGCCAGCAGCCTTTCGGGTTATGGCTACACCTTC
CDR3 protein: CASSLSGYGYTF

clone size: .
V gene: TRBV12-3/TRBV12-4
J gene: TRBJ1-5
D gene: .
CDR3 DNA: TGTGCCAGCAGTTTGTCAGACAATCAGCCCCAGCATTTT
CDR3 protein: CASSLSDNQPQHF

clone size: .
V gene: TRBV19
J gene: TRBJ1-2
D gene: TRBD1
CDR3 DNA: TGTGCCACCGATACAGGGGGCGCATACGATGGCTACACCTTC
CDR3 protein: CATDTGGAYDGYTF

clone size: .
V gene: TRBV5-1
J gene: TRBJ1-2
D gene: TRBD1
CDR3 DNA: TGCGCCAGCAGCCGGGACAGGGATGGCGGCTACACCTTC
CDR3 protein: CASSRDRDGGYTF

clone size: .
V gene: TRBV6-5
J gene: TRBJ1-1
D gene: .
CDR3 DNA: TGTGCCAGCAGTTCCGACTTTATAGAGAACACTGAAGCTTTCTTT
CDR3 protein: CASSSDFIENTEAFF

clone size: .
V gene: TRBV21-1
J gene: TRBJ1-2
D gene: .
CDR3 DNA: TGTGCCAGCAGCGCGCGGGGACAGGGGTCGTATGGCTACACCTTC
CDR3 protein: CASSARGQGSYGYTF

clone size: .
V gene: TRBV6-5
J gene: TRBJ1-2
D gene: TRBD1
CDR3 DNA: TGTGCCAGCAGGCGACAGGGAGATTCATATGGCTACACCTTC
CDR3 protein: CASRRQGDSYGYTF

clone size: .
V gene: TRBV6-5
J gene: TRBJ1-6
D gene: .
CDR3 DNA: TGTGCCAGCAGTTACGCGCGTTATAATTCACCCCTCCACTTT
CDR3 protein: CASSYARYNSPLHF

clone size: .
V gene: TRBV30
J gene: TRBJ1-2
D gene: .
CDR3 DNA: TGTGCCTGGAGTGTAAGAGGGGGAGCCTATGGCTACACCTTC
CDR3 protein: CAWSVRGGAYGYTF

clone size: .
V gene: TRBV27
J gene: TRBJ1-5
D gene: TRBD1
CDR3 DNA: TGTGCCAGCAGGCGACAGGGGGCAAGCAATCAGCCCCAGCATTTT
CDR3 protein: CASRRQGASNQPQHF

clone size: .
V gene: TRBV5-1
J gene: TRBJ2-2
D gene: .
CDR3 DNA: TGCGCCAGCAGTCTGTCGGGGGGCCAGAACACCGGGGAGCTGTTTTTT
CDR3 protein: CASSLSGGQNTGELFF

clone size: .
V gene: TRBV30
J gene: TRBJ1-1
D gene: TRBD1
CDR3 DNA: TGTGCCTGGAGTCCCTCTTTAGGACAGGGAGCTTTCTTT
CDR3 protein: CAWSPSLGQGAFF

clone size: .
V gene: TRBV18
J gene: TRBJ2-3
D gene: TRBD1
CDR3 DNA: TGTGCCAGCTCCCCCGGGACAGGGTCTAGCACAGATACGCAGTATTTT
CDR3 protein: CASSPGTGSSTDTQYF

clone size: .
V gene: TRBV5-1
J gene: TRBJ1-5
D gene: TRBD1
CDR3 DNA: TGCGCCAGCAGCTTTACAGGGGGGAATCAGCCCCAGCATTTT
CDR3 protein: CASSFTGGNQPQHF

clone size: .
V gene: TRBV25-1
J gene: TRBJ1-2
D gene: .
CDR3 DNA: TGTGCCAGCAGTGAGACAACTAACTATGGCTACACCTTC
CDR3 protein: CASSETTNYGYTF

clone size: .
V gene: TRBV7-9
J gene: TRBJ1-3
D gene: .
CDR3 DNA: TGTGCCAGCAGACGGGACTCCGACGGAAACACCATATATTTT
CDR3 protein: CASRRDSDGNTIYF

clone size: .
V gene: TRBV19
J gene: TRBJ1-2
D gene: .
CDR3 DNA: TGTGCCAGTAGTACGACAGTTAACTATGGCTACACCTTC
CDR3 protein: CASSTTVNYGYTF

clone size: once
V gene: TRBV15
J gene: TRBJ1-6
D gene: TRBD1
CDR3 DNA: TGTGCCACCAGCAGAGGGACCGGACAGGGCCGCAGTAATTCACCCCTCCACTTT
CDR3 protein: CATSRGTGQGRSNSPLHF

clone size: .
V gene: TRBV7-8
J gene: TRBJ1-4
D gene: TRBD1
CDR3 DNA: TGTGCCAGCAGCTTAGCCGGGACAGAGGGAAAACTGTTTTTT
CDR3 protein: CASSLAGTEGKLFF

clone size: .
V gene: TRBV12-3/TRBV12-4
J gene: TRBJ2-2
D gene: .
CDR3 DNA: TGTGCCAGCAGTTCTTACTCCACCGGGGAGCTGTTTTTT
CDR3 protein: CASSSYSTGELFF

clone size: .
V gene: TRBV2
J gene: TRBJ1-2
D gene: .
CDR3 DNA: TGTGCCAGCAACTTACAGGGTTATGGCTACACCTTC
CDR3 protein: CASNLQGYGYTF

clone size: once
V gene: TRBV18
J gene: TRBJ1-2
D gene: .
CDR3 DNA: TGTGCCAGCTCACCACCAACCGGGATAGGCGAAGGCTACACCTTC
CDR3 protein: CASSPPTGIGEGYTF

clone size: .
V gene: TRBV2
J gene: TRBJ2-7
D gene: .
CDR3 DNA: TGTGCCAGCAGTGAAGCGCTGCGGGCCGCAGGCGAGCAGTACTTC
CDR3 protein: CASSEALRAAGEQYF

clone size: .
V gene: TRBV5-6
J gene: TRBJ2-7
D gene: .
CDR3 DNA: TGTGCCAGCAGCTTCTCGATTAAGCCCTACGAGCAGTACTTC
CDR3 protein: CASSFSIKPYEQYF

clone size: few
V gene: TRBV19
J gene: TRBJ1-2
D gene: .
CDR3 DNA: TGTGCCAGTAGCCTCAGGGGATCAGGCACCCCCTACTATGGCTACACCTTC
CDR3 protein: CASSLRGSGTPYYGYTF

clone size: .
V gene: TRBV5-1
J gene: TRBJ2-2
D gene: TRBD1
CDR3 DNA: TGCGCCAGCAATCCGTGGACAGGGTCCACCGGGGAGCTGTTTTTT
CDR3 protein: CASNPWTGSTGELFF

clone size: .
V gene: TRBV19
J gene: TRBJ1-5
D gene: TRBD1
CDR3 DNA: TGTGCCAGTAGTACCCGGACAGGGCGGAGCAATCAGCCCCAGCATTTT
CDR3 protein: CASSTRTGRSNQPQHF

clone size: .
V gene: TRBV2
J gene: TRBJ2-7
D gene: TRBD1
CDR3 DNA: TGTGCCAGCAGTGAAACCAGGACAGGGACGGCCGAGCAGTACTTC
CDR3 protein: CASSETRTGTAEQYF

clone size: .
V gene: TRBV15
J gene: TRBJ1-1
D gene: .
CDR3 DNA: TGTGCCACCAGCAGAGATCTCCTCCGGGGAGGGACTGAAGCTTTCTTT
CDR3 protein: CATSRDLLRGGTEAFF

clone size: once
V gene: TRBV27
J gene: TRBJ2-7
D gene: .
CDR3 DNA: TGTGCCAGCAGTTCCTCAGGCTACGAGCAGTACTTC
CDR3 protein: CASSSSGYEQYF

clone size: .
V gene: TRBV2
J gene: TRBJ1-1
D gene: TRBD1
CDR3 DNA: TGTGCCAGCACATCAGGGGGTTGGACAGGGAACACTGAAGCTTTCTTT
CDR3 protein: CASTSGGWTGNTEAFF

clone size: .
V gene: TRBV27
J gene: TRBJ2-7
D gene: .
CDR3 DNA: TGTGCCAGCAGTTTAGGGGGCAGTACCTACGAGCAGTACTTC
CDR3 protein: CASSLGGSTYEQYF

clone size: .
V gene: TRBV28
J gene: TRBJ1-2
D gene: TRBD1
CDR3 DNA: TGTGCCAGCAGGGCATTGCGAGGGGGCCACTATGGCTACACCTTC
CDR3 protein: CASRALRGGHYGYTF

clone size: .
V gene: TRBV6-1
J gene: TRBJ1-5
D gene: .
CDR3 DNA: TGTGCCAGCAGTGAAATCCTCCCCAGCAATCAGCCCCAGCATTTT
CDR3 protein: CASSEILPSNQPQHF

clone size: .
V gene: TRBV6-6
J gene: TRBJ1-4
D gene: .
CDR3 DNA: TGTGCCAGCAACCACCATCAGGGGGAAAAACTGTTTTTT
CDR3 protein: CASNHHQGEKLFF

clone size: few
V gene: TRBV9
J gene: TRBJ1-2
D gene: TRBD1
CDR3 DNA: TGTGCCAGCAGCGTATCAGGGGGCCCAGAGGGCTACACCTTC
CDR3 protein: CASSVSGGPEGYTF

clone size: few
V gene: TRBV5-1
J gene: TRBJ2-2
D gene: .
CDR3 DNA: TGCGCCAGCAGAGTAGATCCAGGGGCGGCCGGGGAGCTGTTTTTT
CDR3 protein: CASRVDPGAAGELFF

clone size: .
V gene: TRBV15
J gene: TRBJ1-4
D gene: .
CDR3 DNA: TGTGCCACCAGCAGAGGCAGCAGACTCTTTAATGAAAAACTGTTTTTT
CDR3 protein: CATSRGSRLFNEKLFF

clone size: .
V gene: TRBV7-9
J gene: TRBJ1-6
D gene: .
CDR3 DNA: TGTGCCAGCAGCTCCCGTGAGGTGGGAGTAGGTTCACCCCTCCACTTT
CDR3 protein: CASSSREVGVGSPLHF

clone size: .
V gene: TRBV7-8
J gene: TRBJ2-3
D gene: .
CDR3 DNA: TGTGCCAGCAGCTCGCAGGCAGATACGCAGTATTTT
CDR3 protein: CASSSQADTQYF

clone size: .
V gene: TRBV18
J gene: TRBJ2-1
D gene: TRBD2
CDR3 DNA: TGTGCCAGCTCACCTGGACTAGCGGGGGGTCAGAATGAGCAGTTCTTC
CDR3 protein: CASSPGLAGGQNEQFF

clone size: .
V gene: TRBV11-1
J gene: TRBJ1-2
D gene: .
CDR3 DNA: TGTGCCAGCGGCGCGAGACCGAACTATTATGGCTACACCTTC
CDR3 protein: CASGARPNYYGYTF

clone size: .
V gene: TRBV24-1
J gene: TRBJ2-1
D gene: .
CDR3 DNA: TGTGCCACCAGTCAGGGGAAGGGTGAGCAGTTCTTC
CDR3 protein: CATSQGKGEQFF

clone size: .
V gene: TRBV7-9
J gene: TRBJ2-5
D gene: .
CDR3 DNA: TGTGCCAGCAGCCCCCGAGTTTCTAGCTGGGAGACCCAGTACTTC
CDR3 protein: CASSPRVSSWETQYF

clone size: .
V gene: TRBV11-3
J gene: TRBJ2-7
D gene: TRBD1
CDR3 DNA: TGTGCCAGCAGCCGGACAGGGCGCCCCTACGAGCAGTACTTC
CDR3 protein: CASSRTGRPYEQYF

clone size: .
V gene: TRBV14
J gene: TRBJ2-5
D gene: TRBD2
CDR3 DNA: TGTGCCAGCAGCCACCGATCGGGGGGGCTGAGGGAGACCCAGTACTTC
CDR3 protein: CASSHRSGGLRETQYF

clone size: .
V gene: TRBV2
J gene: TRBJ1-4
D gene: .
CDR3 DNA: TGTGCCAGCAGTGAATCCCGGGTAACTAATGAAAAACTGTTTTTT
CDR3 protein: CASSESRVTNEKLFF

clone size: .
V gene: TRBV4-1
J gene: TRBJ2-2
D gene: .
CDR3 DNA: TGCGCCAGCAGACGAGGGGCGGGGGCCACCGGGGAGCTGTTTTTT
CDR3 protein: CASRRGAGATGELFF

clone size: .
V gene: TRBV4-2
J gene: TRBJ2-7
D gene: TRBD1
CDR3 DNA: TGTGCCAGCAGCCAAGGAAAGGGACAGCCTGCAGAGCAGTACTTC
CDR3 protein: CASSQGKGQPAEQYF